This TCR beta chain was captured by sequencing in a study of CD8 T cells in ankylosing spondylitis. Study findings and constraints: There were earlier reports of some motif variants in reactive arthritis synovial fluid and blood. For ankylosing spondylitis blood, a TCR beta motif of 8 or 9 highly homologous variants appeared characteristic. Disease-linked clones had a CD8+ phenotype and relatively low frequency in peripheral blood.

TCRdb processed the 5' RACE reads anew with MiXCR; each CDR3 protein has one entry. This table has roughly 440,000 distinct CDR3 sequences, roughly 18% appearing once. The CDR3 spans 13 residues. The germline gives CDR1 DFQATT, CDR2 SNEGSKA (reference sequence). V was shortened by 5 bases and J by 4 bases, with 14 bases between the two germline ends. This clonotype was detected many times. Antigen specificity is unknown. The chain combines TRBV20-1 with TRBJ1-2; the D is unclear. The specimen was blood, either unsorted or a sorted T cell fraction (not recorded which). The TCR comes from a male donor with ankylosing spondylitis. DNA of the CDR3: TGCAGTGCTCGAAGAGAACTGGGCTATGGCTACACCTTC. It specifies CSARRELGYGYTF.